Here is one T cell receptor beta chain with its context. Its antigen is unknown. Other nucleotide sequences in the sample specify the same CDR3. The assay was immunoSEQ multiplex PCR, and TCRdb's table has in-frame clones only and misses some. The sample holds fewer than 800,000 clones, 92% seen once. The sample is drawn from a study of shared clonotypes between healthy human individuals. Study overall: A couple of women and a few men aged 18 to 49 served as donors. Findings and limits, study-wide: Few donors restricted represented genetic and exposure-history diversity. Although depth was large, rarefaction showed that sequencing of the sorted subsets was incomplete.

CD8 cells classed as naive were CD45RO-negative and positively selected for CCR7, excluding terminally differentiated effector memory CD45RA+ cells. The donors were adults (healthy and HIV-negative) with no recent acute infections or vaccinations. The TCR originated in a man aged 30-40 years in good health. Sequenced material: naive CD8+ T cells sorted from blood.

CDR3 DNA sequence: TGCAGCGTTGAAGACCGTTATGGCTACACCTTC. This codes for CSVEDRYGYTF. The chain couples TRBV29-1 to TRBJ1-2, with no clear D. This CDR3 has 11 amino acids. CDR1 is SQVTM and CDR2 is ANQGSEA in the germline V gene. Trimming shortened V by 0 bases and J by 5 bases, and 4 bases separated the two germline ends.